Listed here are 7 T cell receptor beta chains from one sample, sequenced in a study of regulatory T cells in long-lasting Graves disease. Arm-PCR of CDR3 regions and iRepertoire HTBI primers were used to build TCR beta libraries. TCRdb called the multiplex PCR reads again in MiXCR, with one record for every CDR3 protein. Of about 540,000 distinct CDR3 sequences listed, 13% are singletons. Indicated time point: newly diagnosed GD, antithyroid drugs for less than 3 months. PBMC-extracted RNA yielded the TCR library. The same data also went into a second study, on T cells in Graves' hyperthyroidism and ophthalmopathy.

The source material was peripheral blood mononuclear cells (PBMCs), sampled at new diagnosis, from a patient treated with antithyroid drugs. Receptors originate from a young man with Graves disease.

This clonotype was detected a few times. The CDR3 loop is CASRAGWLNEQFF. The CDR3 nucleotides are TGCGCCAGCAGGGCGGGGTGGCTAAATGAGCAGTTCTTC. J is TRBJ2-1 and V is TRBV4-1; TRBD2 might be the D (6 bases). From germline, CDR1 is MGHRA and CDR2 YSYEKL. V was shortened by 6 bases and J by 7 bases, with 13 bases between the two germline ends. The CDR3 loop spans 13 amino acids.

This clonotype was seen only a few times. This chain connects TRBV5-5 to TRBJ2-1, with D possibly being TRBD2 (5 bases). Germline lookup yields CDR1 SGHKS and CDR2 YYEKEE (reference sequence). This CDR3 region has 16 residues. Between the trimmed V and J ends, which lost 1 base and 2 bases, there was a span of 13 bases. This CDR3 reads CASSLMRAPTYNEQFF. The CDR3 DNA reads TGTGCCAGCAGCTTGATGAGGGCCCCTACCTACAATGAGCAGTTCTTC.

This sequence joins TRBV29-1 and TRBJ1-1, with no clear D. There are 14 residues in the CDR3. CDR1 is SQVTM, CDR2 ANQGSEA, per germline. Trimming took 2 bases from V and 8 from J, leaving 18 bases between them. DNA for the CDR3: TGCAGCGTTGAACCTCCTGGGATCACCCCAGAAGCTTTCTTT. Residues: CSVEPPGITPEAFF.

Many counts were recorded for this clonotype. This sequence joins TRBV12-3 or TRBV12-4 and TRBJ1-1; D perhaps matches TRBD1 (6 bases). Trimming shortened V by 6 bases and J by 0 bases, and 11 bases separated the two germline ends. This CDR3 spans 14 amino acids. The CDR3 DNA reads TGTGCCAGCAGGTCGGACAGATTGAACACTGAAGCTTTCTTT. Its translation: CASRSDRLNTEAFF.

This clonotype has ten or more counts. The chain employs TRBV30 and TRBJ1-5; D is undetermined. CDR3 size: 13 residues. Trimming removed 0 bases at V and 3 bases at J, with 6 bases between. Germline V gene lookup returns CDR1 GTSNPN and CDR2 SVGIG (reference sequence). The CDR3 protein is CAWSVRLNQPQHF. The CDR3 coding sequence is TGTGCCTGGAGTGTCAGGCTCAATCAGCCCCAGCATTTT.

The sample holds a few counts of this clonotype. The V call is TRBV12-5, the J call TRBJ2-5; D unresolved. Trimming left V 3 bases short and J 2 bases short, with 4 bases between. The CDR3 runs 12 residues. From germline, CDR1 is LGHNT and CDR2 FRNRAP. The CDR3 region is CASGFGQETQYF. CDR3 coding DNA: TGTGCTAGTGGTTTCGGTCAAGAGACCCAGTACTTC.

This clonotype was detected ten times or more. This chain uses TRBV20-1 with TRBJ2-3, with D tentatively TRBD2 (6 bases). CDR1 is DFQATT, CDR2 SNEGSKA, per germline (reference sequence). This CDR3 comprises 12 residues. The V and J ends lost 6 bases and 6 bases respectively, with 13 bases between them. The CDR3 DNA reads TGCAGTGCACCCAGGACTACGGATACGCAGTATTTT. The encoded protein is CSAPRTTDTQYF.